These T cell receptor beta chains were read from a single sample in a study of circulating CD8 cells and anti-PD-1 response in melanoma. MiXCR, applied by TCRdb to the reads, yields one record per CDR3 protein. The repertoire holds some 880 distinct CDR3 sequences, with around a tenth as singletons. The sequences come from CD8+ T cells from PBMCs, collected at baseline or after one month of anti-PD-1 therapy (not recorded which). All receptors come from a human donor with melanoma. Both conserved end residues are part of each CDR3. Each record gives: V gene, J gene, clone size, D gene, CDR3 protein, CDR3 DNA. A D gene is named only where the DNA matches it firmly. The size entry is marked missing in some rows and otherwise reads once, few, many or a size class.

TRBV7-6	TRBJ1-1	medium-sized	-	CASSLQGSEAFF	TGTGCCAGCAGCTTACAAGGCTCTGAAGCTTTCTTT
TRBV7-2	TRBJ2-3	-	TRBD2	CASSPSLAALGKDTQYF	TGTGCCAGCAGCCCGTCTCTAGCGGCCCTGGGGAAAGATACGCAGTATTTT
TRBV27	TRBJ2-1	medium-sized	-	CASSPPGPNYNEQFF	TGTGCCAGCAGTCCCCCCGGTCCGAATTACAATGAGCAGTTCTTC
TRBV6-5	TRBJ2-7	medium-sized	-	CASSYSRVDEQYF	TGTGCCAGCAGTTACTCGCGGGTGGACGAGCAGTACTTC
TRBV21-1	TRBJ2-5	medium-sized	-	CASSPGRTQYF	TGTGCCAGCAGCCCGGGGCGAACCCAGTACTTC
TRBV27	TRBJ1-1	medium-sized	-	CASSYGGKGTEAFF	TGTGCCAGCAGCTATGGGGGTAAGGGCACTGAAGCTTTCTTT
TRBV18	TRBJ2-2	medium-sized	-	CASSPSGTATMRELFF	TGTGCCAGCTCACCATCCGGGACCGCGACTATGCGGGAGCTGTTTTTT
TRBV27	TRBJ2-7	few	-	CASSPGVDPYEQYF	TGTGCCAGCAGTCCAGGGGTGGACCCCTACGAGCAGTACTTC
TRBV28	TRBJ2-7	few	TRBD1	CASSDRGLWYEQYF	TGTGCCAGCAGTGACAGGGGGCTTTGGTACGAGCAGTACTTC
TRBV2	TRBJ2-2	medium-sized	TRBD2	CASSPPPPGGPGELFF	TGTGCCAGCAGTCCCCCCCCGCCGGGGGGGCCCGGGGAGCTGTTTTTT
TRBV11-2	TRBJ2-3	medium-sized	TRBD2	CASSREGLAGSFTDTQYF	TGTGCCAGCAGCCGAGAGGGACTAGCGGGCTCATTCACAGATACGCAGTATTTT
TRBV27	TRBJ1-1	medium-sized	-	CASSSHPAGAEAFF	TGTGCCAGCAGTTCCCACCCCGCGGGGGCTGAAGCTTTCTTT
TRBV24-1	TRBJ2-3	medium-sized	TRBD1	CATSDAAPSQGAGYTQYF	TGTGCCACCAGTGATGCTGCCCCCAGTCAGGGGGCGGGTTATACGCAGTATTTT
TRBV12-3/TRBV12-4	TRBJ1-2	large	-	CASSLEPRDGYTF	TGTGCCAGCAGTTTAGAGCCAAGGGATGGCTACACCTTC
TRBV7-2	TRBJ2-3	medium-sized	TRBD2	CASSLGAGGWDTQYF	TGTGCCAGCAGCTTAGGCGCGGGGGGTTGGGATACGCAGTATTTT
TRBV2	TRBJ1-2	medium-sized	-	CASMRRDYGYTF	TGTGCCAGCATGCGGAGGGACTATGGCTACACCTTC
TRBV19	TRBJ2-1	-	-	CASTTGRNEQFF	TGTGCCAGTACCACAGGGCGCAATGAGCAGTTCTTC
TRBV5-5	TRBJ1-2	-	-	CASSSLVAGRGLSNGYTF	TGTGCCAGCAGCTCCCTGGTAGCCGGACGCGGTTTGAGTAATGGCTACACCTTC
TRBV21-1	TRBJ2-2	-	-	CASSLGDNAGELFF	TGTGCCAGCAGCTTAGGTGACAACGCCGGGGAGCTGTTTTTT
TRBV19	TRBJ1-1	few	TRBD1	CASSIVQGAEAFF	TGTGCCAGTAGTATAGTCCAGGGGGCTGAAGCTTTCTTT
TRBV14	TRBJ2-7	-	TRBD1	CASSQGRQGGYEQYF	TGTGCCAGCAGCCAAGGCCGACAGGGGGGATACGAGCAGTACTTC
TRBV4-3	TRBJ2-7	medium-sized	-	CASSQGVRHEQYF	TGCGCCAGCAGCCAAGGGGTACGCCACGAGCAGTACTTC
TRBV27	TRBJ2-7	medium-sized	TRBD1	CASRDRGSREQYF	TGTGCCAGCCGGGACAGGGGGTCTCGGGAGCAGTACTTC
TRBV11-2	TRBJ2-5	medium-sized	TRBD1	CASSLGTGAGETQYF	TGTGCCAGCAGCTTAGGGACAGGGGCTGGGGAGACCCAGTACTTC
TRBV27	TRBJ1-2	large	-	CASKTTDSIYGYTF	TGTGCCAGCAAAACGACAGACTCTATCTACGGCTACACCTTC
TRBV7-6	TRBJ2-3	medium-sized	-	CASSSFGGTDTQYF	TGTGCCAGCAGCTCTTTTGGAGGGACAGATACGCAGTATTTT
TRBV5-4	TRBJ2-7	medium-sized	-	CASSPFEGSLRYEQYF	TGTGCCAGCAGCCCTTTTGAGGGGAGTCTCAGGTACGAGCAGTACTTC
TRBV29-1	TRBJ1-2	medium-sized	TRBD1	CSVGGQGGYGYTF	TGCAGCGTTGGAGGACAGGGAGGCTATGGCTACACCTTC
TRBV4-3	TRBJ2-5	medium-sized	-	CASSQDPSLGETQYF	TGCGCCAGCAGCCAAGACCCCAGTCTAGGGGAGACCCAGTACTTC
TRBV5-1	TRBJ2-7	large	-	CASSPGSYTGYEQYF	TGCGCCAGCAGCCCGGGATCCTACACGGGCTACGAGCAGTACTTC
TRBV24-1	TRBJ2-2	medium-sized	-	CATGDPATGELFF	TGTGCCACCGGGGACCCCGCCACCGGGGAGCTGTTTTTT
TRBV29-1	TRBJ2-2	medium-sized	-	CSGYLERELFF	TGCAGCGGCTATTTGGAAAGGGAGCTGTTTTTT
TRBV9	TRBJ1-2	-	-	CASSVPGRPDSYTF	TGTGCCAGCAGCGTCCCCGGGCGCCCAGATAGCTACACCTTC
TRBV18	TRBJ2-1	medium-sized	-	CASSPPRRLMSNEQFF	TGTGCCAGCTCACCACCGAGGCGACTAATGTCAAATGAGCAGTTCTTC
TRBV19	TRBJ1-1	few	TRBD1	CASSIGQGMRTEAFF	TGTGCCAGTAGTATAGGACAGGGGATGAGGACTGAAGCTTTCTTT
TRBV6-5	TRBJ2-7	medium-sized	-	CASSLSSGGYQVSYEQYF	TGTGCCAGCAGTTTATCATCGGGGGGCTACCAAGTCTCCTACGAGCAGTACTTC